The clone carrying this T cell receptor beta chain has a count of ten or more. The antigen remains undetermined. Presence of unique molecular identifiers characterized the TCR beta cDNA libraries. In TCRdb, the PCR reads were re-called with MiXCR into one record per CDR3 protein. This sample yields a few hundred thousand distinct CDR3 sequences, of which 36% are seen a single time; around 4.8% belongs to the top ten. The data are from a study of post-analysis software for immune sequencing data. Study findings and constraints: For normalized Chao1 diversity, multiple sclerosis patients scored significantly lower than controls did. Samples sharing a preparation batch grouped tightly together when assessed by F measure.

The sequence came from a girl aged 10-17 years with multiple sclerosis. Material for sequencing was blood.

The CDR3 DNA reads as TGCAGCGTTGAAGGGTGGAGCGGGAGGCCACCCAATGAGCAGTTCTTC. Protein sequence: CSVEGWSGRPPNEQFF. The chain is built from TRBV29-1 and TRBJ2-1; 9 nucleotides match TRBD2. Germline assignment: CDR1 SQVTM and CDR2 ANQGSEA. The ends lost 1 base at V and 6 bases at J; junction bases unmatched: 10. This CDR3 comprises 16 residues.